This T cell receptor beta chain was obtained from a study of blood T cell repertoires in COVID-19. Study in general: Nucleic acid was either cDNA or gDNA, and it came from T cells, B-cell-depleted T cells, or PBMCs.

The germline CDR1 and CDR2 sequences are SGHTA and FQGNSA. This CDR3 is 16 amino acids long. With V trimmed by 2 bases and J by 1 base, 6 bases remained unmatched. Researchers sorted participants into cohorts using their self-reported clinical history. The data were produced by immunoSEQ multiplex PCR, yet TCRdb's version contains in-frame clones alone and is incomplete. The table includes 250,000 to 300,000 clones, approximately 91% detected once. The specimen was PBMCs or T cells enriched from blood (not recorded which). This clonotype was obtained from a woman between 40 and 55 years old with acute COVID-19. The V and J genes are TRBV7-2 and TRBJ2-7; TRBD2 matches at 9 bases. CDR3 protein: CASSLPSGALSYEQYF. The DNA for the CDR3 is TGTGCCAGCAGCTTACCTAGCGGGGCACTGTCCTACGAGCAGTACTTC. Based on the CDR3 plus reference TRBV7-2 and TRBJ2-7, the full variable domain is GAGVSQSPSNKVTEKGKDVELRCDPISGHTALYWYRQSLGQGLEFLIYFQGNSAPDKSGLPSDRFSAERTGGSVSTLTIQRTQQEDSAVYLCASSLPSGALSYEQYFGPGTRLTVT.